One TCR beta chain is described in this entry. Its antigen is not known. The sample is drawn from a study of beta chain features in type 1 diabetes. As for the study in general: Cell yields, gender and age were similar in healthy donors and patients. Points from the study as a whole: The analysis here could not establish whether HLA type shapes TCRB rearrangement. Across all four CD4+ subsets, people with type 1 diabetes showed modestly shorter TCRB CDR3s.

Of the isolated RNA, all was reverse transcribed, and so the sequenced material was expressed TCRB transcripts. Approximately 3.9 million reads per sample were averaged for naive, central memory and regulatory samples. Assay: immunoSEQ multiplex PCR; the TCRdb copy retains only in-frame clones and omits some. Of 400,000 to 550,000 clones listed, about an eighth are singletons. From germline, CDR1 is SGHTA and CDR2 FQGNSA. Trimming removed 3 bases at V and 2 bases at J, with 5 bases between. The CDR3 is 13 residues long. Source material: naive CD4+ T cells from blood. The chain carries TRBV7-2 and TRBJ2-4; D remains ambiguous. The receptor was isolated from a woman under 30 in good health. Written as DNA, the CDR3 is TGTGCCAGCAGCTTTAGGACCAAAAACATTCAGTACTTC. Its translation is CASSFRTKNIQYF.